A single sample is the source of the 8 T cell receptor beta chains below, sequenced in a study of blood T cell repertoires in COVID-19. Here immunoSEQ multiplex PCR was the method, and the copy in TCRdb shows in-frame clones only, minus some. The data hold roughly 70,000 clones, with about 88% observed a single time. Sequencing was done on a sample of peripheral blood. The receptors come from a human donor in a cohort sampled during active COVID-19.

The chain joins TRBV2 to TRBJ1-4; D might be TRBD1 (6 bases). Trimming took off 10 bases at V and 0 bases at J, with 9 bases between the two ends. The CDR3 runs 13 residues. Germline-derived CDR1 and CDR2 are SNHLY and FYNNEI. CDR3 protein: CATQGSTNEKLFF. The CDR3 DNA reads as TGTGCCACCCAGGGGTCAACTAATGAAAAACTGTTTTTT.

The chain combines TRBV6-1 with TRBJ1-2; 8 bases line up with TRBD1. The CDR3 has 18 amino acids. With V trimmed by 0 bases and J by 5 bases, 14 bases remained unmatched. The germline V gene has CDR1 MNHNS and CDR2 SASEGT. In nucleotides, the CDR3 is TGTGCCAGCAGTGAAGCGCAGGGGGCCCCGTCGGTTGGATATGGCTACACCTTC. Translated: CASSEAQGAPSVGYGYTF.

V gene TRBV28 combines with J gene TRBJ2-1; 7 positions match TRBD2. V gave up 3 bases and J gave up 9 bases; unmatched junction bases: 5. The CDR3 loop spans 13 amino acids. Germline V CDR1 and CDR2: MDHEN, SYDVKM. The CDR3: CASSFGASGEQFF. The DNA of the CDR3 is TGTGCCAGCAGTTTTGGGGCTAGCGGTGAGCAGTTCTTC.

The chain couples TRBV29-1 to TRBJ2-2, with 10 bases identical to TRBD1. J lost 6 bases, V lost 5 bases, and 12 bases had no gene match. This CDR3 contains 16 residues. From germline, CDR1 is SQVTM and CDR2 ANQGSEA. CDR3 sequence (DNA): TGCAGCGTTCCACTTTCCGGGACAGGGGCGTCCGGGGAGCTGTTTTTT. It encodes CSVPLSGTGASGELFF.

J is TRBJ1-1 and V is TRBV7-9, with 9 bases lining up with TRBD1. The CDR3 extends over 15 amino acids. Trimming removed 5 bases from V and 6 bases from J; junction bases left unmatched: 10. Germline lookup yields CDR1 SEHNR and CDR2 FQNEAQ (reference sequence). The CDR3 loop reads CASSQNTGGWAEAFF. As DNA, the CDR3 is TGTGCCAGCAGCCAAAATACAGGGGGCTGGGCTGAAGCTTTCTTT.

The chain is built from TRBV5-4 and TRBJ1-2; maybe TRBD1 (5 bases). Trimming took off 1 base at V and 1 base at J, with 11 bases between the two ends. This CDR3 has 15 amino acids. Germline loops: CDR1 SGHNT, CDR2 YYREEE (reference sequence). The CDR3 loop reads CASSLISGVNYGYTF. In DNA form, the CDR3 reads TGTGCCAGCAGCTTGATTTCGGGGGTTAACTATGGCTACACCTTC. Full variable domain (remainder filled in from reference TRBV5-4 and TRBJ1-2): ETGVTQSPTHLIKTRGQQVTLRCSSQSGHNTVSWYQQALGQGPQFIFQYYREEENGRGNFPPRFSGLQFPNYSSELNVNALELDDSALYLCASSLISGVNYGYTFGSGTRLTVV.

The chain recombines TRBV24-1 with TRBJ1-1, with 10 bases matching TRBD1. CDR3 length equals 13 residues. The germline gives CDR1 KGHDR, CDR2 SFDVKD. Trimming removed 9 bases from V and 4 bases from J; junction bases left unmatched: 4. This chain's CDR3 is CATSRTGGTEAFF. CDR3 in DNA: TGTGCCACCTCACGGACAGGGGGCACTGAAGCTTTCTTT.

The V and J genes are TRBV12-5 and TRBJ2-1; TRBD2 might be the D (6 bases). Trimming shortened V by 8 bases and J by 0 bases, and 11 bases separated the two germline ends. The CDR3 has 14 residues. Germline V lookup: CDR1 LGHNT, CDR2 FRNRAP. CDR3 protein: CASRAGSSYNEQFF. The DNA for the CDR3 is TGTGCTAGTCGTGCGGGGAGCTCCTACAATGAGCAGTTCTTC.